This T cell receptor beta chain appears in the sequencing data of a study of T cells in localized non-small cell lung cancer. Sequenced by immunoSEQ multiplex PCR; TCRdb stores in-frame clones only, minus some. The sample has several thousand clones; about three fifths are singletons. CDR3 length equals 16 residues. Trimming cost V 0 bases and J 6 bases; bases outside gene matches: 9. Germline V gene sequence: CDR1 SGDLS, CDR2 YYNGEE. This TCR came from a male donor older than 55 with stage I squamous cell lung carcinoma. The starting material was lymph node tissue, obtained before any cancer treatment. The chain uses TRBV9 and TRBJ2-7; the match to TRBD2 covers 10 bases. The CDR3 loop is CASSVGTSGAQSEQYF. The CDR3 DNA follows: TGTGCCAGCAGCGTAGGAACTAGCGGGGCCCAGTCCGAGCAGTACTTC.